The T cell receptor (beta chain) described here comes from a study of blood T cell repertoires in COVID-19. Study summary: Acute and convalescent COVID-19 specimens originated in the United States, Italy and Spain. From T cells, B-cell-depleted T cells, or PBMCs came the material, which was cDNA or gDNA.

The germline V gene encodes CDR1 SNHLY and CDR2 FYNNEI. This CDR3 region has 16 residues. V shed 3 bases and J shed 2 bases, with 14 bases lying between them. Generated by immunoSEQ multiplex PCR, the TCRdb table keeps only in-frame clones and is missing some. The sample lists 150,000 to 200,000 clones, approximately 79% occurring once. Material for sequencing was peripheral blood. The sequence derives from an older woman with acute or convalescent COVID-19. This chain connects TRBV2 to TRBJ1-5; D call uncertain. The CDR3 sequence: CASSEVGRDRNQPQHF. CDR3 nucleotide sequence: TGTGCCAGCAGTGAGGTAGGGAGGGATCGCAATCAGCCCCAGCATTTT.